This T cell receptor (beta chain) was identified in a study of CD8 T cells in ankylosing spondylitis. Germline CDR1 reads SGHDT; CDR2 reads YYEEEE. V lost 0 bases and J lost 0, with 13 bases in between. The CDR3 totals 17 residues. TCRdb ran MiXCR on the 5' RACE reads and lists one entry per CDR3 protein. Here the sample spans about 260,000 distinct CDR3 sequences, 15% to 20% being singletons. The table lists this clonotype with a few counts. Its antigen is unidentified. Study results and limitations: Some of these motif variants have turned up before, in reports on reactive arthritis synovial fluid and blood.

The material sequenced was blood, either unsorted or a sorted T cell fraction (not recorded which). The source of this sequence is a male donor with ankylosing spondylitis or in good health (not recorded which). The chain links TRBV5-6 to TRBJ2-1; D possibly corresponds to TRBD2 (7 bases). DNA for the CDR3: TGTGCCAGCAGCTTGGGTGGGGGGGCCGCCTCCTACAATGAGCAGTTCTTC. This sequence encodes CASSLGGGAASYNEQFF.